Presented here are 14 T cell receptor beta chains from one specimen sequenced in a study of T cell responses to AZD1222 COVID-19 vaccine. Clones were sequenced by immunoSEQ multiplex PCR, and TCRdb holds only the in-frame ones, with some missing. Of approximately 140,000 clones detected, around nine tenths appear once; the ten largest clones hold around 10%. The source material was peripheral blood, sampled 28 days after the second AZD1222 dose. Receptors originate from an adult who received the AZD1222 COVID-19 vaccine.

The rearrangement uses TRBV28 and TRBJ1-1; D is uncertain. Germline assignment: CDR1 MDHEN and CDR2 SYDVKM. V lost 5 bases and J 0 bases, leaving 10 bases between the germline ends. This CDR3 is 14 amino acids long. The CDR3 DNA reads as TGTGCCAGCAGTGAGACTAACATGAACACTGAAGCTTTCTTT. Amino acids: CASSETNMNTEAFF.

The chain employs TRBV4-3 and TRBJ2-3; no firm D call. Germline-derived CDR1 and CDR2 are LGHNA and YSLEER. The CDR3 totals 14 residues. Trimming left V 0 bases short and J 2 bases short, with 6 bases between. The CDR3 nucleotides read TGCGCCAGCAGCCAAGAGGGTACCACAGATACGCAGTATTTT. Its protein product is CASSQEGTTDTQYF.

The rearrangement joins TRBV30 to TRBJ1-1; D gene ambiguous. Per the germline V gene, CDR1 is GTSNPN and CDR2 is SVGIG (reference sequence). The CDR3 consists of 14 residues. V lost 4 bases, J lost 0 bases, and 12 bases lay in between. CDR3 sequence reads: CAWTTRSVNTEAFF. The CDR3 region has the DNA TGTGCCTGGACTACTAGGTCCGTGAACACTGAAGCTTTCTTT.

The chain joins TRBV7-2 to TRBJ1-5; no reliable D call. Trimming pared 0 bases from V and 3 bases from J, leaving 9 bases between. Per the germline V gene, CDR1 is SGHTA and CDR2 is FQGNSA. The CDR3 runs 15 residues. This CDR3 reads CASSLARVLNQPQHF. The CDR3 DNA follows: TGTGCCAGCAGCTTAGCCCGGGTCCTCAATCAGCCCCAGCATTTT.

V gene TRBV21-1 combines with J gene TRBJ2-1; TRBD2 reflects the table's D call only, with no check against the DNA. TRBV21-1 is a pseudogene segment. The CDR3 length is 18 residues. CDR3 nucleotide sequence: TGTGCCAGCAGGGGGTCTAGCGGGAGGGGAGGGTCCTACAATGAGCAGTTCTTC. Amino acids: CASRGSSGRGGSYNEQFF.

The chain's CDR3 is CATSESGQGNEAFF. Here the CDR3 DNA reads TGTGCCACCAGTGAATCCGGACAGGGGAATGAAGCTTTCTTT. The V call is TRBV24-1, the J call TRBJ1-1; 9 bases fit TRBD1. The ends lost 4 bases at V and 7 bases at J; junction bases unmatched: 6. Germline lookup yields CDR1 KGHDR and CDR2 SFDVKD. The CDR3 spans 14 residues.

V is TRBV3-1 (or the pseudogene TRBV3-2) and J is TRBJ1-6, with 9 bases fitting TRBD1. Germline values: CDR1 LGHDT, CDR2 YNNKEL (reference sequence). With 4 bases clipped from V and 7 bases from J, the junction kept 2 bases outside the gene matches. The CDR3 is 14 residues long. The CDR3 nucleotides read TGTGCCAGCAGCCTAGGACAGGGGAATTCACCCCTCCACTTT. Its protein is CASSLGQGNSPLHF.

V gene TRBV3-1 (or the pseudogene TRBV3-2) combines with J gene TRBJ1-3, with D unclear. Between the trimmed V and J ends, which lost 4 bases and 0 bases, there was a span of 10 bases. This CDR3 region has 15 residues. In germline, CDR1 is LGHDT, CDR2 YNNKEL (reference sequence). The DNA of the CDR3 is TGTGCCAGCAGCCGACATAGTAGCTCTGGAAACACCATATATTTT. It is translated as CASSRHSSSGNTIYF.

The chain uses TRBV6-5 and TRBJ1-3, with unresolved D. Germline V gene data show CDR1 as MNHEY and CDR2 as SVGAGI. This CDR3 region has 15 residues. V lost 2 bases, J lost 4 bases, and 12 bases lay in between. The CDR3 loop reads CASSYVSGVGNTIYF. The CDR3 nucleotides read TGTGCCAGCAGTTACGTCTCCGGGGTGGGAAACACCATATATTTT.

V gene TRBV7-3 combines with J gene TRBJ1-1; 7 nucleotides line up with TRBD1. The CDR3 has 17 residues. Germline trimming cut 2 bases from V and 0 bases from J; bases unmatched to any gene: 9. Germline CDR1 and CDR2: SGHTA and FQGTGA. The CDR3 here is CASSLFDRAFMNTEAFF. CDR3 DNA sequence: TGTGCCAGCAGCTTATTCGACAGGGCTTTCATGAACACTGAAGCTTTCTTT.

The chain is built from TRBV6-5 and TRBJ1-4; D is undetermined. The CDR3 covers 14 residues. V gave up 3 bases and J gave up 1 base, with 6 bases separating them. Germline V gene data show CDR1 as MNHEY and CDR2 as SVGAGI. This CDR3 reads CASSYFGTNEKLFF. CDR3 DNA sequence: TGTGCCAGCAGTTATTTTGGAACTAATGAAAAACTGTTTTTT.

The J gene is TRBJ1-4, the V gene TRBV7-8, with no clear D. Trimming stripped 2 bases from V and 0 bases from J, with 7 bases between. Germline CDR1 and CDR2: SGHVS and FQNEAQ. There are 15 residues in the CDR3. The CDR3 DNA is TGTGCCAGCAGCTTATCCGGAACAACTAATGAAAAACTGTTTTTT. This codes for CASSLSGTTNEKLFF.

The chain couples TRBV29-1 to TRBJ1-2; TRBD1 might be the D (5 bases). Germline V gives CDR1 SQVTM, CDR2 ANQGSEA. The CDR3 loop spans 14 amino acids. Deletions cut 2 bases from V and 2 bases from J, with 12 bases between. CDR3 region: CSVERGEGNYGYTF. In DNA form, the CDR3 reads TGCAGCGTTGAACGGGGCGAAGGCAACTATGGCTACACCTTC.

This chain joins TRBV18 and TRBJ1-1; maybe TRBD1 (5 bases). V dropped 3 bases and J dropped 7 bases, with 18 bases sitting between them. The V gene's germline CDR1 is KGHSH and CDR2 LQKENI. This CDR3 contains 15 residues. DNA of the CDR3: TGTGCCAGCTCACCTCTCATGACTATAGACAGTGAAGCTTTCTTT. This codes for CASSPLMTIDSEAFF.